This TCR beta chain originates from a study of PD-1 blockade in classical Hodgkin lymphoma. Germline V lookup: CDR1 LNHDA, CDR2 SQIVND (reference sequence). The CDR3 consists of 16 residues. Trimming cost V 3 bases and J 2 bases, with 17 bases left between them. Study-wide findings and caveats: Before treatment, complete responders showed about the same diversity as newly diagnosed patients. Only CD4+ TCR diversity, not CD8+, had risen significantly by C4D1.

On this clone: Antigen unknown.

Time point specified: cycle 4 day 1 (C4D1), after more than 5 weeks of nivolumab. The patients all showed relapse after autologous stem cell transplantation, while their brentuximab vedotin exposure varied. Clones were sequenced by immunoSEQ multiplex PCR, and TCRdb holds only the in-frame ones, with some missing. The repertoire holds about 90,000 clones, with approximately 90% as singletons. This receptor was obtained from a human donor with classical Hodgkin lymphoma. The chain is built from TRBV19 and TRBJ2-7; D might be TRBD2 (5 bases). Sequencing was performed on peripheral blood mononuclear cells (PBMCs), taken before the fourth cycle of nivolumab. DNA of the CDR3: TGTGCCAGTAGTATCACCTCCCGCGGAGGTCCCTACGAGCAGTACTTC. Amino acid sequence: CASSITSRGGPYEQYF.